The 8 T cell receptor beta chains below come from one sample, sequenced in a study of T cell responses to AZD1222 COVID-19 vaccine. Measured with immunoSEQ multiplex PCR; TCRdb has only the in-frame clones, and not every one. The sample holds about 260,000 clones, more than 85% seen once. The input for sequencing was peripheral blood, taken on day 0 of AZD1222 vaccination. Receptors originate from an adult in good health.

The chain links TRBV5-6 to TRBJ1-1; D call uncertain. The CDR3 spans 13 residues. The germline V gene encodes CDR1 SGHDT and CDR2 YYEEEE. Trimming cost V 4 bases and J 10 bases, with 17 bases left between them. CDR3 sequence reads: CASSALLSPGAFF. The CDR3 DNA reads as TGTGCCAGCAGCGCCTTATTATCCCCGGGAGCTTTCTTT.

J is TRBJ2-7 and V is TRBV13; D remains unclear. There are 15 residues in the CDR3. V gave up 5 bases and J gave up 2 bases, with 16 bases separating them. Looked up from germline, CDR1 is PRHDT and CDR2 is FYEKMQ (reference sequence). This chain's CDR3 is CASSPPLAATYEQYF. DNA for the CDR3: TGTGCCAGCAGCCCCCCATTGGCAGCGACCTACGAGCAGTACTTC.

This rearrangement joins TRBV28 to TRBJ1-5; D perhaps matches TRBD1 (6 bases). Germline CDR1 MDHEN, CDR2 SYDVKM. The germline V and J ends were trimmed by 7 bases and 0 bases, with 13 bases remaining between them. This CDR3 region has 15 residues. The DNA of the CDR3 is TGTGCCAGCATCCTAGGGGGAGTTAGCAATCAGCCCCAGCATTTT. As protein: CASILGGVSNQPQHF.

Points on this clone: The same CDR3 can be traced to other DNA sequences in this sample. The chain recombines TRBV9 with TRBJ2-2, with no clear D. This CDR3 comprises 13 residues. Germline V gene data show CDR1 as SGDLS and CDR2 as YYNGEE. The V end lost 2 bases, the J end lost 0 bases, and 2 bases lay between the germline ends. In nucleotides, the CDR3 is TGTGCCAGCAGCGTCTCGAACACCGGGGAGCTGTTTTTT. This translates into CASSVSNTGELFF.

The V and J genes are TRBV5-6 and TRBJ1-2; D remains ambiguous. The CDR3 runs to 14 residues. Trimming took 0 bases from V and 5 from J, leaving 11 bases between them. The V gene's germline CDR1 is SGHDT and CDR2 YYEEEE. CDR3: CASSLVSPEYGYTF. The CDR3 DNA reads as TGTGCCAGCAGCTTGGTCAGCCCCGAGTATGGCTACACCTTC.

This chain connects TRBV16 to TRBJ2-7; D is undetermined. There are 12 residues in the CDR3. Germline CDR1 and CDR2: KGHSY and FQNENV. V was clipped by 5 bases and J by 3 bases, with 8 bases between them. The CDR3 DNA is TGTGCCAGCAGCGAGGCAAACTACGAGCAGTACTTC. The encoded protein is CASSEANYEQYF. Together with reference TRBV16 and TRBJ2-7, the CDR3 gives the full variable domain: GEEVAQTPKHLVRGEGQKAKLYCAPIKGHSYVFWYQQVLKNEFKFLISFQNENVFDETGMPKERFSAKCLPNSPCSLEIQATKLEDSAVYFCASSEANYEQYFGPGTRLTVT.

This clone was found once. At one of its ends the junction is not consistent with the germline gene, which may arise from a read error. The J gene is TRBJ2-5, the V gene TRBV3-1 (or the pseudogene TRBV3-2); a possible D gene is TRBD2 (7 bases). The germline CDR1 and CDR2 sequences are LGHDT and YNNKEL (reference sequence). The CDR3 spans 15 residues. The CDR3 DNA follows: TGTGCCAGCAGTCAAGGGGAGGGGGACCCAGAGACCCAGTACTTC. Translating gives CASSQGEGDPETQYF.

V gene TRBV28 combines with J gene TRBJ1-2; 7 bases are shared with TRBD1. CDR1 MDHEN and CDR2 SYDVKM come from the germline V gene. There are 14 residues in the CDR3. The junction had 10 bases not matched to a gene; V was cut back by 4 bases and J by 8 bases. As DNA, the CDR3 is TGTGCCAGCAGTTCCCCGACAGGGCGTGTGGGCTACACCTTC. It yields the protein CASSSPTGRVGYTF.